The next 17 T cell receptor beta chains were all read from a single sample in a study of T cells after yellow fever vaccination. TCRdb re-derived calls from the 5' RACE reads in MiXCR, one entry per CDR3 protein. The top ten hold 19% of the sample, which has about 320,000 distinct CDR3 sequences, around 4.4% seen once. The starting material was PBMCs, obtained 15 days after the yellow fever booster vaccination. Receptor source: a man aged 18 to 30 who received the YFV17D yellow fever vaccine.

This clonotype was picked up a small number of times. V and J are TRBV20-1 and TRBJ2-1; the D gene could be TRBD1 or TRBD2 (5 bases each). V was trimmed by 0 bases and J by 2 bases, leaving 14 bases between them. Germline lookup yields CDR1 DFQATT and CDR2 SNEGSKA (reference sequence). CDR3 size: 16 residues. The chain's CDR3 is CSARDPRDPTYNEQFF. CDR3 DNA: TGCAGTGCTAGAGATCCCAGGGACCCCACCTACAATGAGCAGTTCTTC.

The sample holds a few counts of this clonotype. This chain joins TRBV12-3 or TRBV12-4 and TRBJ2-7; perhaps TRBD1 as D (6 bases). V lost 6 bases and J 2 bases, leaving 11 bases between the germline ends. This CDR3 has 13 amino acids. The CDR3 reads CASSEQGPYEQYF. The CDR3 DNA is TGTGCCAGCAGCGAACAGGGTCCCTACGAGCAGTACTTC.

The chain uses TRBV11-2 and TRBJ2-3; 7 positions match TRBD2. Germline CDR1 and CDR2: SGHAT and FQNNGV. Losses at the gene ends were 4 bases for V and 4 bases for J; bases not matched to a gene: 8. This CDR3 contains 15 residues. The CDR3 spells CASSSLGEGPDTQYF. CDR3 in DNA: TGTGCCAGCAGCTCGCTAGGGGAGGGCCCAGATACGCAGTATTTT.

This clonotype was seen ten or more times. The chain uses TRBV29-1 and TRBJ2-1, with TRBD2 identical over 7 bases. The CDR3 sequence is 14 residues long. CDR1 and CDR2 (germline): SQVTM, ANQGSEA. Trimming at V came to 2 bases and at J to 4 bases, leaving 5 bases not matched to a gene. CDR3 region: CSVEFAGGYNEQFF. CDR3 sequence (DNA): TGCAGCGTTGAATTTGCCGGGGGGTACAATGAGCAGTTCTTC.

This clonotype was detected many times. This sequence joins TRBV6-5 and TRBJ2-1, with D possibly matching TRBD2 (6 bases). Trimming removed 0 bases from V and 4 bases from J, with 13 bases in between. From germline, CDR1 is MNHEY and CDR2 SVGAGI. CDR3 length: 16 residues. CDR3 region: CASSYSPTGGYNEQFF. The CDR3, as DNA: TGTGCCAGCAGTTACTCCCCGACCGGGGGTTACAATGAGCAGTTCTTC.

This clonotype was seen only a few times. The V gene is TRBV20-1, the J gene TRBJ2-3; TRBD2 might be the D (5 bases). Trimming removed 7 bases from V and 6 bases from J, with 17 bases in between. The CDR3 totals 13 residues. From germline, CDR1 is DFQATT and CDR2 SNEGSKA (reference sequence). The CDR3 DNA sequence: TGCAGTGGTAGTAGGCGGGTCGGGGATACGCAGTATTTT. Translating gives CSGSRRVGDTQYF.

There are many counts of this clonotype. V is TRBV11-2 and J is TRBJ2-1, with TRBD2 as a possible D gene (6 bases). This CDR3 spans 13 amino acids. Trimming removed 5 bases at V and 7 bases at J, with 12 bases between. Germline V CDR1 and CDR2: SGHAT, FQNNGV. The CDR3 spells CASSLGLPNEQFF. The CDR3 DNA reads TGTGCCAGCAGCCTGGGACTCCCAAATGAGCAGTTCTTC. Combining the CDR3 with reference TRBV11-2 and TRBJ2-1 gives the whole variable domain EAGVAQSPRYKIIEKRQSVAFWCNPISGHATLYWYQQILGQGPKLLIQFQNNGVVDDSQLPKDRFSAERLKGVDSTLKIQPAKLEDSAVYLCASSLGLPNEQFFGPGTRLTVL.

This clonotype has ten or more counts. CDR3 in DNA: TGCAGTGCTCCCGGACTACTTCAAGAGACCCAGTACTTC. This translates into CSAPGLLQETQYF. The genes are TRBV20-1 and TRBJ2-5; maybe TRBD2 (6 bases). Germline V CDR1 and CDR2: DFQATT, SNEGSKA (reference sequence). CDR3 length equals 13 residues. V was trimmed by 5 bases and J by 2 bases, leaving 12 bases between them.

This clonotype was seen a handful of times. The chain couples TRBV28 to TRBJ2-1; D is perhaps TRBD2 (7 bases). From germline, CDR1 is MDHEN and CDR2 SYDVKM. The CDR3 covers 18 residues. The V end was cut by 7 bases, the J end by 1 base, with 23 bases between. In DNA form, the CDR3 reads TGTGCCAGCACCTCCACGTTCGGCGGGGGCCCTTCCTACAATGAGCAGTTCTTC. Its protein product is CASTSTFGGGPSYNEQFF.

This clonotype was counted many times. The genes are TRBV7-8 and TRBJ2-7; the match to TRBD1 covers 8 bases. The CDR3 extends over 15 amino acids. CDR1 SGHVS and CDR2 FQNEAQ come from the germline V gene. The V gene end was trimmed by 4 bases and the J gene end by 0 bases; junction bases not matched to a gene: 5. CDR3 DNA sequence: TGTGCCAGCAGCTGGGACAGGCGTTACTCCTACGAGCAGTACGTC. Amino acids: CASSWDRRYSYEQYV.

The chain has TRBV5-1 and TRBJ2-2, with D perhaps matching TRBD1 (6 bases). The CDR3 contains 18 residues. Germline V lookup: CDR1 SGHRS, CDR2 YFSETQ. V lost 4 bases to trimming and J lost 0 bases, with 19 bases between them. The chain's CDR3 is CASSGGGRLTANTGELFF. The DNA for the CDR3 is TGCGCCAGCAGCGGGGGCGGTCGGCTCACCGCGAACACCGGGGAGCTGTTTTTT.

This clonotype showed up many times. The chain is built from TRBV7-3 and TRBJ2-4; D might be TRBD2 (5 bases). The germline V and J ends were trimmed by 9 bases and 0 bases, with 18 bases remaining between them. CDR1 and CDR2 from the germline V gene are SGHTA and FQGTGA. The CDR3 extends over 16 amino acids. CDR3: CARLLTGRLAKNIQYF. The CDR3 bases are TGTGCCAGGCTACTGACGGGGAGACTAGCCAAAAACATTCAGTACTTC.

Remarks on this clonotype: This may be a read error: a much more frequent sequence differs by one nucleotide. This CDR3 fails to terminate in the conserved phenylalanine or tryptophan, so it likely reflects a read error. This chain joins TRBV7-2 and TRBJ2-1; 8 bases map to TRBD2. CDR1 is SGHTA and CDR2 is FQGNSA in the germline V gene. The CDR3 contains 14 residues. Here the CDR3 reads CASRASGSSNEQFY. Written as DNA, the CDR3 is TGTGCCAGCAGGGCTAGCGGGTCCTCCAATGAGCAGTTCTAC.

Here the CDR3 DNA reads TGTGCCAGCACCGGGACAGGGGGAGAAGCTTTCTTT. It encodes CASTGTGGEAFF. The chain couples TRBV6-2 or TRBV6-3 to TRBJ1-1; 11 nucleotides match TRBD1. This CDR3 region has 12 residues. The V gene's germline CDR1 is MNHEY and CDR2 SVGEGT. J was trimmed by 8 bases and V by 7 bases; bases with no gene match: 3.

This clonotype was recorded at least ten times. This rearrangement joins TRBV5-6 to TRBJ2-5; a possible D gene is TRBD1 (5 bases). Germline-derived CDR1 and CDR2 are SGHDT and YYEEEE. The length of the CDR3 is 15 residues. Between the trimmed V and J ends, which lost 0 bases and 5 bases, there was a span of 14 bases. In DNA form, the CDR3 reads TGTGCCAGCAGCTTGGTTTATCGACAGACCGAGACCCAGTACTTC. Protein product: CASSLVYRQTETQYF.

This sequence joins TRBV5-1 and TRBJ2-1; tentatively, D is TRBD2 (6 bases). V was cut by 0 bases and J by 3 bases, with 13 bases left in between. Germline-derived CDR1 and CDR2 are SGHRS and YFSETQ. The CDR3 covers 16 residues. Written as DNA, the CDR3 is TGCGCCAGCAGCTTGGAGGGACGGGAGAACTACAATGAGCAGTTCTTC. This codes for CASSLEGRENYNEQFF.

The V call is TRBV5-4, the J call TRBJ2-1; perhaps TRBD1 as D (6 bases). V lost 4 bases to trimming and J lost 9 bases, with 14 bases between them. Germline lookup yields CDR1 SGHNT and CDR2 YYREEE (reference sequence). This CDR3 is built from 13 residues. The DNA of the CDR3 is TGTGCCAGCAGCGGTATTCAGGGGAGTGAGCAGTTCTTC. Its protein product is CASSGIQGSEQFF.